This TCR beta chain was recovered during a study of blood T cells in healthy people across ages. Together with a sample-barcoded 5' primer, a J-beta primer mix was included in a second PCR lasting 7 to 11 cycles. CDR3-containing paired-end reads numbering at least 2.5 million came from each sample. One entry per CDR3 protein results from TCRdb running MiXCR on the 5' RACE reads. The sample yields approximately 1,700,000 distinct CDR3 sequences, roughly two fifths seen once. Donors each provided around 9 milliliters of peripheral blood. Germline V gene lookup returns CDR1 DFQATT and CDR2 SNEGSKA (reference sequence). Trimming took off 5 bases at V and 2 bases at J, with 19 bases between the two ends. The CDR3 consists of 16 residues.

This receptor was identified in a human donor in good health. This sequence joins TRBV20-1 and TRBJ2-1, with D maybe TRBD2 (7 bases). The sequenced sample consisted of blood. The CDR3 sequence: CSAPPLGGGAYNEQFF. The CDR3 region has the DNA TGCAGTGCTCCGCCCCTGGGCGGGGGCGCCTACAATGAGCAGTTCTTC.